Listed below are T cell receptor beta chains from one sample, sequenced in a study of cytomegalovirus exposure and HLA in healthy donors. Sequencing was performed with immunoSEQ multiplex PCR; in TCRdb, only in-frame clones are kept and a portion is missing. Found here are just over 150,000 clones, around 76% of them singletons; the top ten hold over 2%. The sequenced material came from PBMCs. These TCRs come from a female donor in good health and CMV-seronegative. Both conserved end residues are part of each CDR3. D genes are given only for firm matches. The size entry is marked missing in some rows and otherwise reads once, few, many or a size class.

cdr3_nt cdr3_aa d_call v_call cdr3_length clone_size j_call
TGTGCCAGCAGCTTAGAAGGCGGGAGATACAAGAACATTCAGTACTTC CASSLEGGRYKNIQYF TRBD2 TRBV7-9 16 - TRBJ2-4
TGTGCCAGCAGGTATTCAGGGTCAACTAATGAAAAACTGTTTTTT CASRYSGSTNEKLFF - TRBV7-9 15 - TRBJ1-4
TGTGCCAGCAGTTACTCGTTTATGGGAGTAGGAGAGCAGTACTTC CASSYSFMGVGEQYF - TRBV6-5 15 many TRBJ2-7
TGTGCCAGCAGCTCGGACGCTAAGGGTGCGGGCACTGAAGCTTTCTTT CASSSDAKGAGTEAFF - TRBV5-4 16 - TRBJ1-1
TGTGCCAGCCTCCTAAGACCGACCGGGACAGGGGGCATCAATGAGCAGTTCTTC CASLLRPTGTGGINEQFF TRBD1 TRBV5-4 18 - TRBJ2-1
TGTGCCAGCAGCTTAGAGGCCCCGGACTTCACTAGCTCCTACGAGCAGTACTTC CASSLEAPDFTSSYEQYF - TRBV7-8 18 - TRBJ2-7
TGCGCCAGCAGCTTGTCTAGTGGGGCGGGGGAAGAGACCCAGTACTTC CASSLSSGAGEETQYF TRBD2 TRBV5-1 16 - TRBJ2-5
TGCGCCAGCAGCCCAGGCCCCTCCTACGAGCAGTACTTC CASSPGPSYEQYF - TRBV5-1 13 few TRBJ2-7
TGTGCCAGCAGCGTAGACTCAGGGTCCTATGGCTACACCTTC CASSVDSGSYGYTF - TRBV9 14 once TRBJ1-2
TGTGCCTGGAGCGCACAGGGCCGACTTTATGGCTACACCTTC CAWSAQGRLYGYTF - TRBV30 14 - TRBJ1-2
TGTGCCAGCAGTTACTCGACGACGGGGTTGAACACTGAAGCTTTCTTT CASSYSTTGLNTEAFF - TRBV6-6 16 - TRBJ1-1
TGTGCCAGCAGTCTCGGACAGAGCAATCAGCCCCAGCATTTT CASSLGQSNQPQHF - TRBV6-1 14 - TRBJ1-5
TGCGCCAGCAGCCTCGGACTCCGGGACAACGATGAAAAACTGTTTTTT CASSLGLRDNDEKLFF - TRBV5-1 16 - TRBJ1-4
TGCGCCAGCAGCGATCGACTAGCGGGGAGGGAGACCCAGTACTTC CASSDRLAGRETQYF TRBD2 TRBV5-1 15 few TRBJ2-5
TGTGCCAGTAGTCTCGGACTCCCCTCCTACAATGAGCAGTTCTTC CASSLGLPSYNEQFF - TRBV19 15 once TRBJ2-1
TGTGCCAGCTCACCGGGCCTCTATGGCTACACCTTC CASSPGLYGYTF - TRBV18 12 - TRBJ1-2
TGTGCCAGCAGCTTAGCGGGGGGACAGGGGTATTCACCCCTCCACTTT CASSLAGGQGYSPLHF TRBD1 TRBV7-2 16 - TRBJ1-6
TGTGCCAGCAGCGTAATTCCTCAGGGGACCGGTGAAGCTTTCTTT CASSVIPQGTGEAFF - TRBV9 15 few TRBJ1-1
TGCAGCGTTGTTCTCAACGAATGGACAGGTGGGGGCTACACCTTC CSVVLNEWTGGGYTF TRBD1 TRBV29-1 15 - TRBJ1-2
TGTGCCAGCAGTACCCGGGGGGGAACCTACGAGCAGTACTTC CASSTRGGTYEQYF TRBD2 TRBV28 14 - TRBJ2-7
TGTGCCACCTCCGGGGGGGTCGGAAACACCATATATTTT CATSGGVGNTIYF - TRBV15 13 few TRBJ1-3
TGCGCCAGCATCAACGGACTAGCGGGATTCAATGAGCAGTTCTTC CASINGLAGFNEQFF TRBD2 TRBV5-1 15 - TRBJ2-1
TGTGCCAGCAGCCCCCGGGACAGGGACACCGGGGAGCTGTTTTTT CASSPRDRDTGELFF TRBD1 TRBV7-6 15 - TRBJ2-2
TGTGCCAGCAGCTTCAACAGGGTCTCCTACGAGCAGTACTTC CASSFNRVSYEQYF - TRBV13 14 - TRBJ2-7
TGCAGCGCTGCGTTACAGGGGGACGAGCAGTACTTC CSAALQGDEQYF TRBD1 TRBV29-1 12 few TRBJ2-7
TGTGCCAGCAGCTTGCCCTCAAGGGGGAACACTGAAGCTTTCTTT CASSLPSRGNTEAFF - TRBV5-6 15 - TRBJ1-1
TGCGCCAGCCGCTTGGGGAGTTCGAGTGAGCAGTTCTTC CASRLGSSSEQFF - TRBV5-1 13 - TRBJ2-1
TGTGCCAGCGAGCGACAGGGTGGGACTGAAGCTTTCTTT CASERQGGTEAFF TRBD1 TRBV2 13 - TRBJ1-1
TGTGCTAGTGGTTTGGAAGAGGAATCACCCCTCCACTTT CASGLEEESPLHF - TRBV12-5 13 - TRBJ1-6
TGTGCCAGCAGCTGGGGGGGCGCCGGGGAGACCCAGTACTTC CASSWGGAGETQYF - TRBV11-2 14 - TRBJ2-5
TGTGCCAGCAAAAAGGCAGGGGACCTTTTTGGGGAGCTGTTTTTT CASKKAGDLFGELFF - TRBV2 15 few TRBJ2-2
TGTGCCAGCAGCTTAGGGGGGGACACTGAAGCTTTCTTT CASSLGGDTEAFF - TRBV7-6 13 - TRBJ1-1
TGTGCCAGCAGCTTAGACAGGGCGTCTGGAAACACCATATATTTT CASSLDRASGNTIYF - TRBV7-2 15 - TRBJ1-3
TGTGCCAGCAGTGAGCTAGGACATGATCTTGATCAGCCCCAGCATTTT CASSELGHDLDQPQHF - TRBV6-1 16 - TRBJ1-5
TGTGCCAGCAGTGAACGAGAGAACACTGAAGCTTTCTTT CASSERENTEAFF - TRBV6-1 13 - TRBJ1-1
TGTGCCAGCACCGCCGGTAACTATGGCTACACCTTC CASTAGNYGYTF - TRBV2 12 - TRBJ1-2
TGTGCCAGCAGCCACCATCGGGGGGGGCCGAGCACCGGGGAGCTGTTTTTT CASSHHRGGPSTGELFF TRBD2 TRBV14 17 - TRBJ2-2
TGTGCCATCAGCGGACAAGAGAACTATGGCTACACCTTC CAISGQENYGYTF - TRBV10-3 13 - TRBJ1-2
TGCAGCGGCGTCGGGACAGGGGGGGCAGATACGCAGTATTTT CSGVGTGGADTQYF TRBD1 TRBV29-1 14 - TRBJ2-3
TGTGCCAGCAGCCAAGCGTCAGGGACAGCTACTGAAGCTTTCTTT CASSQASGTATEAFF TRBD1 TRBV14 15 - TRBJ1-1
TGTGCCAGTAGTACCCTGGCGGCCGGGACAGAAGCTTTCTTT CASSTLAAGTEAFF - TRBV19 14 - TRBJ1-1
TGTGCCAGCAGCTTAGAGGGGCGGCAGCCCCAGCATTTT CASSLEGRQPQHF - TRBV7-9 13 - TRBJ1-5
TGTGCCAGTACTGCTACGAGACAGGGACGTATCTCTGGGGCCAACGTCCTGACTTTC CASTATRQGRISGANVLTF TRBD1 TRBV19 19 - TRBJ2-6
TGCGCCAGCAGCTTCGGGACTAGCGGGGGCACAGATACGCAGTATTTT CASSFGTSGGTDTQYF TRBD2 TRBV5-1 16 - TRBJ2-3
TGTGCCAGCTACAGGGGAAACTATGGCTACACCTTC CASYRGNYGYTF TRBD1 TRBV6-5 12 - TRBJ1-2
TGTGCCAGCAGCCCAGACAGGGGCCATGAGACCCAGTACTTC CASSPDRGHETQYF TRBD1 TRBV7-6 14 - TRBJ2-5
TGCGCCAGCAGCTTGGTTCAACTAGCGAGCTCCTACAATGAGCAGTTCTTC CASSLVQLASSYNEQFF TRBD2 TRBV5-1 17 - TRBJ2-1
TGTGCCAGCAGTGCGACAGGGGCGATATCCTACGAGCAGTACTTC CASSATGAISYEQYF TRBD1 TRBV25-1 15 - TRBJ2-7
TGTGCCATCAGTGAGATAACAGAACAAGAAGCTTTCTTT CAISEITEQEAFF - TRBV10-3 13 - TRBJ1-1
TGTGCCAGCAGCTCCCCCGGACAGGGTCTAAATGAGCAGTTCTTC CASSSPGQGLNEQFF TRBD1 TRBV7-7 15 - TRBJ2-1
TGTGCCTGGAGTGTACTACTAGCGGGAGGGGTAGAGCAGCTCTTC CAWSVLLAGGVEQLF TRBD2 TRBV30 15 - TRBJ2-1
TGTGCCAGCACCGATAGCGGGAGGGCCTACGAGCAGTACTTC CASTDSGRAYEQYF TRBD2 TRBV7-9 14 - TRBJ2-7
TGTGCCAGCAGTTCTCCTTATGGCTACACCTTC CASSSPYGYTF - TRBV6-6 11 once TRBJ1-2
TGTGCCAGCAGTGAACAGGGGCCCTCCTACGAGCAGTACTTC CASSEQGPSYEQYF - TRBV6-1 14 - TRBJ2-7
TGTGCCAGCAGTCCCCCCGCCGCTAGCGGGGTATACGAGCAGTACTTC CASSPPAASGVYEQYF TRBD2 TRBV27 16 few TRBJ2-7
TGTGCCAGCAGCGTAGCACCGGACAACCAAGAGACCCAGTACTTC CASSVAPDNQETQYF - TRBV9 15 - TRBJ2-5
TGTGCCAGCAGCCAAGACAGGGTCTACGAGCAGTACTTC CASSQDRVYEQYF TRBD1 TRBV6-6 13 - TRBJ2-7
TGTGCCAGTAGTATAGTCTCCGCGGGCGGCTATGGCTACACCTTC CASSIVSAGGYGYTF - TRBV19 15 few TRBJ1-2
TGTGCCAGCAGCTTATTGGGCGGACAGGGAGAGGAAGCTTTCTTT CASSLLGGQGEEAFF TRBD1 TRBV5-4 15 - TRBJ1-1